These 25 T cell receptor beta chains were sequenced from one sample in a study of post-analysis software for immune sequencing data. TCR beta libraries were prepared from cDNA with unique molecular identifiers. TCRdb passed the PCR reads through MiXCR, listing each CDR3 protein once. The table records roughly 650,000 distinct CDR3 sequences, 59% of them present only once. The study's findings and limits: TRBV segments more frequent in patients than in controls numbered several and included TRBV5-6, TRBV5-1 and TRBV20-1.

The antigens for these receptors are not known. The sequenced material came from blood. The receptors come from a girl aged 2-10 years with multiple sclerosis.

V usage is TRBV3-1 and J usage is TRBJ2-3; 11 bases map to TRBD1. V was pared by 0 bases and J by 3 bases, with 5 bases of the junction left unmatched. The CDR3 contains 17 residues. CDR1 LGHDT and CDR2 YNNKEL come from the germline V gene (reference sequence). CDR3 nucleotide sequence: TGTGCCAGCAGCCAAGATACTGGACAGGGGGCGACAGATACGCAGTATTTT. Its protein product is CASSQDTGQGATDTQYF.

The rearrangement joins TRBV20-1 to TRBJ2-7; D is undetermined. The CDR3 runs 13 residues. Germline V lookup: CDR1 DFQATT, CDR2 SNEGSKA (reference sequence). V was trimmed by 3 bases and J by 1 base, leaving 10 bases between them. CDR3 sequence: CSASQAWSYEQYF. CDR3 in DNA: TGCAGTGCTAGCCAGGCCTGGTCCTACGAGCAGTACTTC.

This chain links TRBV21-1 with TRBJ1-2; the DNA was not used to check the table's D call, TRBD1. TRBV21-1 is reported as a pseudogene. The CDR3 runs 13 residues. This chain's CDR3 is CASNSTGPYGYTF. CDR3 coding DNA: TGTGCCAGCAATTCTACAGGCCCCTATGGCTACACCTTC.

This clonotype appeared a few times. The V and J genes are TRBV4-3 and TRBJ2-5; 8 bases align to TRBD2. Per germline, CDR1 LGHNA and CDR2 YSLEER. J was trimmed by 2 bases and V by 0 bases; bases with no gene match: 11. The CDR3 is 18 residues long. The CDR3 region is CASSQEMGSGGLQETQYF. For the CDR3, the DNA is TGCGCCAGCAGCCAAGAGATGGGGAGCGGGGGTCTTCAAGAGACCCAGTACTTC.

The chain recombines TRBV29-1 with TRBJ1-1, with unresolved D. This CDR3 spans 11 amino acids. Germline CDR1 is SQVTM and CDR2 is ANQGSEA. Deletions cut 6 bases from V and 5 bases from J, with 10 bases between. CDR3: CSVPQGTEAFF. CDR3 bases: TGCAGCGTCCCTCAAGGGACTGAAGCTTTCTTT.

This clonotype has only one observation. The chain has TRBV20-1 and TRBJ2-3, with 11 bases fitting TRBD2. With V trimmed by 0 bases and J by 4 bases, 9 bases remained unmatched. Per germline, CDR1 DFQATT and CDR2 SNEGSKA (reference sequence). The length of the CDR3 is 17 residues. CDR3 sequence: CSARDRISGRVADTQYF. DNA for the CDR3: TGCAGTGCTAGAGATCGGATTAGCGGGAGGGTCGCAGATACGCAGTATTTT.

The chain has TRBV10-2 and TRBJ2-4, with 7 bases fitting TRBD2. This CDR3 has 14 residues. J lost 0 bases, V lost 10 bases, and 6 bases had no gene match. Germline values: CDR1 WSHSY, CDR2 SAAADI. The CDR3 DNA sequence: TGCGCCACCGGGACTACACTAGCCAAAAACATTCAGTACTTC. Encoded protein: CATGTTLAKNIQYF.

This chain links TRBV6-5 with TRBJ1-1; no definite D call. CDR3 length: 11 amino acids. Germline values: CDR1 MNHEY, CDR2 SVGAGI. The ends were cut back, 6 bases at V and 8 bases at J, with 10 bases in the middle. CDR3 amino acids: CASSASHEAFF. The CDR3 DNA reads as TGTGCCAGCAGCGCCTCCCACGAAGCTTTCTTT.

The chain recombines TRBV28 with TRBJ2-1; tentatively, D is TRBD2 (5 bases). Germline V gene data show CDR1 as MDHEN and CDR2 as SYDVKM. The CDR3 runs to 17 residues. V was clipped by 5 bases and J by 5 bases, with 22 bases between them. The CDR3 DNA follows: TGTGCCAGCAGTAAGTGGACTGGCCAGCGGCTAGACAATGAGCAGTTCTTC. This gives the protein CASSKWTGQRLDNEQFF.

The genes are TRBV7-2 and TRBJ1-3; no reliable D call. CDR3 length: 14 amino acids. CDR1 SGHTA and CDR2 FQGNSA come from the germline V gene. V lost 2 bases and J lost 4, with 9 bases in between. CDR3 DNA: TGTGCCAGCAGCTTAAATACCCTAGGAAACACCATATATTTT. Protein sequence: CASSLNTLGNTIYF.

The chain joins TRBV28 to TRBJ2-1; a weak D match, TRBD1 (5 bases). Germline V gives CDR1 MDHEN, CDR2 SYDVKM. This CDR3 region has 15 residues. V was clipped by 6 bases and J by 5 bases, with 17 bases between them. CDR3 amino acids: CASRPGYGVDNEQFF. The CDR3 DNA follows: TGTGCCAGCAGACCAGGGTACGGTGTGGACAATGAGCAGTTCTTC.

There are a few counts of this clonotype. The rearrangement links TRBV12-3 or TRBV12-4 to TRBJ2-1; D uncertain. The CDR3 loop spans 13 amino acids. Trimming removed 6 bases from V and 5 bases from J, with 11 bases in between. Written as DNA, the CDR3 is TGTGCCAGCAGGGAACCAGGTAACAATGAGCAGTTCTTC. This gives the protein CASREPGNNEQFF.

CDR3 DNA: TGTGCCAGCAGACCCAGGGTCGGAAGCACAGATACGCAGTATTTT. Translated: CASRPRVGSTDTQYF. The chain couples TRBV12-3 or TRBV12-4 to TRBJ2-3; perhaps TRBD1 as D (5 bases). CDR3 length: 15 amino acids. The germline V and J ends were trimmed by 6 bases and 0 bases, with 13 bases remaining between them.

This clonotype was seen a handful of times. The chain couples TRBV12-3 or TRBV12-4 to TRBJ2-5, with 7 positions matching TRBD2. V gave up 5 bases and J gave up 0 bases; unmatched junction bases: 3. The CDR3 runs to 14 residues. CDR3 sequence: CASSRGVNQETQYF. CDR3 in DNA: TGTGCCAGCAGTCGGGGGGTGAACCAAGAGACCCAGTACTTC.

The chain has TRBV20-1 and TRBJ2-1; 13 bases fit TRBD2. Germline assignment: CDR1 DFQATT and CDR2 SNEGSKA (reference sequence). V lost 3 bases, J lost 7 bases, and 6 bases stayed unmatched. The CDR3 is made up of 15 amino acids. The CDR3 bases are TGCAGTGCTAGTGCCGGGACTAGCGGGGTGAATGAGCAGTTCTTC. As protein: CSASAGTSGVNEQFF.

This clonotype has only one observation. The chain has TRBV7-8 and TRBJ2-1, with TRBD2 matching 7 bases. The ends lost 5 bases at V and 0 bases at J; junction bases unmatched: 10. This CDR3 spans 17 amino acids. Germline V CDR1 and CDR2: SGHVS, FQNEAQ. The CDR3 DNA follows: TGTGCCAGCAGCCCGGGGTGGCGGGGGAGCTCCTACAATGAGCAGTTCTTC. This translates into CASSPGWRGSSYNEQFF.

The J gene is TRBJ2-7, the V gene TRBV29-1; 7 bases line up with TRBD1. Judging by the DNA end, TRBJ2-5 fits better; the J call may be wrong. This CDR3 has 11 amino acids. Germline V gene sequence: CDR1 SQVTM, CDR2 ANQGSEA. CDR3 nucleotide sequence: TGCAGCGTAAACAGGGGTACGACCCAGTACTTC. Protein sequence: CSVNRGTTQYF.

The genes are TRBV15 and TRBJ1-1; no definite D call. The V end was cut by 7 bases, the J end by 4 bases, with 19 bases between. The germline V gene has CDR1 LNHNV and CDR2 YYDKDF (reference sequence). CDR3 length: 15 amino acids. The CDR3 DNA follows: TGTGCCACCACATGGTCGGTGGCGACGGGCACTGAAGCTTTCTTT. This translates into CATTWSVATGTEAFF.

The V and J genes are TRBV10-2 and TRBJ2-7; D perhaps matches TRBD1 (6 bases). V was pared by 7 bases and J by 4 bases, with 20 bases between. The germline V gene encodes CDR1 WSHSY and CDR2 SAAADI. This CDR3 has 15 amino acids. The CDR3 loop is CASTLQDRGLYEQYF. Here the CDR3 DNA reads TGCGCCAGCACGTTACAGGACAGAGGGTTATACGAGCAGTACTTC.

The chain recombines TRBV29-1 with TRBJ1-6; TRBD1 is a possible D gene (6 bases). Germline assignment: CDR1 SQVTM and CDR2 ANQGSEA. The CDR3 is 13 residues long. V was clipped by 4 bases and J by 10 bases, with 14 bases between them. This CDR3 is CSVATGFESPLHF. CDR3 DNA sequence: TGCAGCGTTGCCACAGGGTTCGAATCACCCCTCCACTTT.

This clonotype appeared a few times. The V call is TRBV5-1, the J call TRBJ2-5, with 12 nucleotides matching TRBD2. Germline CDR1 and CDR2: SGHRS and YFSETQ. The length of the CDR3 is 17 residues. J lost 4 bases, V lost 0 bases, and 7 bases had no gene match. The CDR3 sequence is CASSLASGRGIGETQYF. The CDR3 DNA sequence: TGCGCCAGCAGCTTGGCTAGCGGGAGGGGTATTGGAGAGACCCAGTACTTC.

V usage is TRBV12-3 or TRBV12-4 and J usage is TRBJ2-2; D assignment may be TRBD1 or TRBD2 (5 bases each). The CDR3 extends over 16 amino acids. V was clipped by 3 bases and J by 4 bases, with 15 bases between them. Here the CDR3 reads CASSFRGAPTTGELFF. Written as DNA, the CDR3 is TGTGCCAGCAGTTTTAGAGGGGCCCCTACCACCGGGGAGCTGTTTTTT.

The J gene is TRBJ2-5, the V gene TRBV27; D is ambiguous. The DNA end favors TRBJ2-7, so the J call may be wrong. The germline V gene has CDR1 MNHEY and CDR2 SMNVEV (reference sequence). The CDR3 covers 15 residues. CDR3 nucleotide sequence: TGTGCCAGCAGTTTGGTTCGCAGGCCTCTCGACGAGCAGTACTTC. It translates to CASSLVRRPLDEQYF.

The V call is TRBV6-6, the J call TRBJ1-1; unclear D gene. Germline-derived CDR1 and CDR2 are MNHNY and SVGAGI (reference sequence). CDR3 length: 13 residues. V was shortened by 4 bases and J by 3 bases, with 9 bases between the two germline ends. This CDR3 is CASSSRQDTEAFF. In DNA form, the CDR3 reads TGTGCCAGCAGTTCCAGGCAGGACACTGAAGCTTTCTTT.

This sequence joins TRBV7-8 and TRBJ1-5; 8 bases match TRBD1. Germline V gives CDR1 SGHVS, CDR2 FQNEAQ. Trimming cost V 5 bases and J 2 bases; bases outside gene matches: 14. The length of the CDR3 is 18 residues. CDR3 residues: CASSLLGGQAVGNQPQHF. The CDR3 nucleotides read TGTGCCAGCAGCCTCCTGGGGGGACAGGCCGTGGGCAATCAGCCCCAGCATTTT.